What follows are 23 T cell receptor beta chains derived from one specimen sequenced in a study of shared clonotypes between healthy human individuals (TCRdb year 2020). Libraries were prepared through the immunoSEQ multiplex PCR assay. This immuneACCESS table, as held by TCRdb, lists in-frame sequences with V and J called but not all clones. Of the missing ones, under half trace to an unresolved V gene in checked studies; the others have no known cause. Counted in this sample were some 2,000,000 clones; under 97% of them appeared once. Clones ranked in the top ten supply over 0.1% of the sample. The sample comprised naive CD4+ T cells sorted from blood. This specimen's cell subset or site label, interpreted: CD45RA+ positively selected. The receptor source for this set is a man between 18 and 29 years old in good health.

With respect to this clone: This same CDR3 is encoded by further DNA sequences in the sample. This chain links TRBV6-5 with TRBJ2-7; no clear D. The CDR3 is 14 residues long. The ends were cut back, 2 bases at V and 3 bases at J, with 11 bases in the middle. Germline-derived CDR1 and CDR2 are MNHEY and SVGAGI. CDR3 protein: CASSYSRQGYEQYF. CDR3 DNA sequence: TGTGCCAGCAGTTACAGTCGACAAGGCTACGAGCAGTACTTC.

This clone appeared once. The V and J genes are TRBV12-5 and TRBJ1-5; D is uncertain. Per germline, CDR1 LGHNT and CDR2 FRNRAP. This CDR3 region has 15 residues. Trimming cost V 6 bases and J 4 bases, with 16 bases left between them. The CDR3 sequence is CASGPGPDLNQPQHF. The CDR3 DNA is TGTGCTAGTGGACCAGGTCCCGATTTAAATCAGCCCCAGCATTTT.

The V call is TRBV10-1, the J call TRBJ1-1; perhaps TRBD1 as D (6 bases). V was pared by 3 bases and J by 1 base, with 9 bases between. CDR1 is WNHNN and CDR2 is SYGVQD in the germline V gene (reference sequence). CDR3 size: 14 residues. CDR3 sequence reads: CASSDTGRNTEAFF. The CDR3 DNA reads TGCGCCAGCAGTGACACAGGGCGGAACACTGAAGCTTTCTTT.

The V and J genes are TRBV5-1 and TRBJ2-5; 7 nucleotides agree with TRBD2. Germline CDR1 reads SGHRS; CDR2 reads YFSETQ. V lost 7 bases, J lost 5 bases, and 14 bases stayed unmatched. CDR3 length: 15 residues. CDR3 residues: CASRRTGGGEETQYF. The CDR3, as DNA: TGCGCCAGCCGCCGGACGGGAGGAGGGGAGGAGACCCAGTACTTC.

The chain is built from TRBV30 and TRBJ1-2; D call uncertain. CDR1 and CDR2 (germline): GTSNPN, SVGIG (reference sequence). V gave up 6 bases and J gave up 8 bases, with 13 bases separating them. This CDR3 comprises 11 residues. The CDR3 region is CACWRHKGYTF. As DNA, the CDR3 is TGTGCCTGTTGGCGGCACAAGGGCTACACCTTC.

A remark on this clone: This CDR3 is also generated by other DNA sequences in the sample. The J gene is TRBJ1-1, the V gene TRBV7-2; a weak D match, TRBD1 (5 bases). The CDR3 contains 16 residues. Trimming stripped 1 base from V and 0 bases from J, with 12 bases between. Germline CDR1 and CDR2: SGHTA and FQGNSA. CDR3 amino acids: CASSLVGGGMNTEAFF. CDR3 bases: TGTGCCAGCAGCTTAGTCGGGGGAGGGATGAACACTGAAGCTTTCTTT.

Regarding this clone: Other DNA sequences from this sample encode an identical CDR3 as well. This chain joins TRBV5-6 and TRBJ1-5, with D uncertain. V was trimmed by 0 bases and J by 6 bases, leaving 7 bases between them. Germline CDR1 SGHDT, CDR2 YYEEEE. This CDR3 has 13 amino acids. The CDR3 DNA sequence: TGTGCCAGCAGCTTGGGTTGGGGTCAGCCCCAGCATTTT. Translating gives CASSLGWGQPQHF.

The chain recombines TRBV2 with TRBJ2-5; TRBD2 matches at 11 bases. V shed 3 bases and J 0 bases; nucleotides not matched to a gene: 9. In germline, CDR1 is SNHLY, CDR2 FYNNEI. This CDR3 comprises 18 residues. The CDR3 DNA sequence: TGTGCCAGCAGTGATGTGGCTAGCGGGAGGCCCAACCAAGAGACCCAGTACTTC. It codes for CASSDVASGRPNQETQYF.

The chain has TRBV9 and TRBJ2-7; 8 bases fit TRBD1. J gave up 6 bases and V 0 bases, and 5 bases lay outside the gene matches. Germline CDR1 SGDLS, CDR2 YYNGEE. This CDR3 comprises 14 residues. The CDR3 DNA reads TGTGCCAGCAGCGTAGAGGGACAGGTAGGCGAGCAGTACTTC. Its protein is CASSVEGQVGEQYF.

In the case of this clone: At one end, the junction sequence differs from germline, possibly due to a read error. Other DNA sequences from this sample encode an identical CDR3 as well. This chain links TRBV29-1 with TRBJ1-5; 8 bases match TRBD1. This CDR3 has 13 residues. CDR1 is SQVTM and CDR2 is ANQGSEA in the germline V gene. The chain's CDR3 is CSVVPGGNQPQHF. CDR3 sequence (DNA): TGCAGCGTTGTGCCAGGGGGCAACCAGCCCCAGCATTTT.

This rearrangement joins TRBV11-3 to TRBJ2-2; TRBD2 aligns across 12 bases. J lost 4 bases, V lost 4 bases, and 4 bases had no gene match. This CDR3 contains 16 residues. The germline V gene encodes CDR1 SGHNT and CDR2 YENEEA. Here the CDR3 reads CASSSPLAGGTGELFF. The CDR3 DNA reads TGTGCCAGCAGCTCCCCACTAGCGGGGGGCACCGGGGAGCTGTTTTTT.

For this clone: The same CDR3 is also encoded by other DNA sequences in this sample. The rearrangement uses TRBV9 and TRBJ2-3; a weak D match, TRBD2 (5 bases). V was clipped by 0 bases and J by 0 bases, with 8 bases between them. Looked up from germline, CDR1 is SGDLS and CDR2 is YYNGEE. CDR3 length: 15 amino acids. CDR3 region: CASSVAGTSTDTQYF. CDR3 DNA sequence: TGTGCCAGCAGCGTAGCGGGAACTAGCACAGATACGCAGTATTTT.

The chain joins TRBV5-6 to TRBJ2-1; D not certain. Germline CDR1 SGHDT, CDR2 YYEEEE. V lost 3 bases and J lost 5, with 18 bases in between. This CDR3 contains 16 residues. The CDR3: CASSSLRDSPHNEQFF. The DNA of the CDR3 is TGTGCCAGCAGCTCACTTCGAGACTCTCCCCACAATGAGCAGTTCTTC. Supplemented by reference TRBV5-6 and TRBJ2-1, the full variable domain reads DAGVTQSPTHLIKTRGQQVTLRCSPKSGHDTVSWYQQALGQGPQFIFQYYEEEERQRGNFPDRFSGHQFPNYSSELNVNALLLGDSALYLCASSSLRDSPHNEQFFGPGTRLTVL.

The genes are TRBV5-1 and TRBJ1-3, with a possible D match to TRBD1 (5 bases). Per the germline V gene, CDR1 is SGHRS and CDR2 is YFSETQ. The CDR3 extends over 16 amino acids. Deletions cut 3 bases from V and 4 bases from J, with 17 bases between. CDR3 protein: CASSWGTELFGNTIYF. DNA of the CDR3: TGCGCCAGCAGCTGGGGGACGGAGCTCTTCGGAAACACCATATATTTT. Based on the CDR3 plus reference TRBV5-1 and TRBJ1-3, the full variable domain is KAGVTQTPRYLIKTRGQQVTLSCSPISGHRSVSWYQQTPGQGLQFLFEYFSETQRNKGNFPGRFSGRQFSNSRSEMNVSTLELGDSALYLCASSWGTELFGNTIYFGEGSWLTVV.

This rearrangement joins TRBV27 to TRBJ1-6; maybe TRBD1 (6 bases). With 0 bases removed from V and 10 bases from J, the gap between germline ends came to 13 bases. The CDR3 extends over 15 amino acids. Per the germline V gene, CDR1 is MNHEY and CDR2 is SMNVEV (reference sequence). CDR3 bases: TGTGCCAGCAGTTTATCGGGGGGCGCTGAGTCACCCCTCCACTTT. The encoded protein is CASSLSGGAESPLHF.

The genes are TRBV5-6 and TRBJ2-3, with D possibly being TRBD1 or TRBD2 (5 bases each). CDR3 length equals 14 residues. The V gene's germline CDR1 is SGHDT and CDR2 YYEEEE. Trimming shortened V by 2 bases and J by 4 bases, and 11 bases separated the two germline ends. The CDR3 loop reads CASSFTGAADTQYF. The CDR3 nucleotides read TGTGCCAGCAGCTTTACCGGGGCTGCAGATACGCAGTATTTT.

The rearrangement joins TRBV5-1 to TRBJ2-2; unclear D gene. The ends were cut back, 0 bases at V and 7 bases at J, with 7 bases in the middle. The CDR3 has 13 residues. Germline V CDR1 and CDR2: SGHRS, YFSETQ. Here the CDR3 DNA reads TGCGCCAGCAGCTTGGCGGACCTCGGGGAGCTGTTTTTT. This gives the protein CASSLADLGELFF.

The rearrangement joins TRBV6-1 to TRBJ2-2, with TRBD1 matching 8 bases. J gave up 5 bases and V 2 bases, and 4 bases lay outside the gene matches. The CDR3 runs to 15 residues. Germline CDR1 and CDR2: MNHNS and SASEGT. The CDR3 DNA is TGTGCCAGCAGTGAAAGGGACAGGCGAACCGGGGAGCTGTTTTTT. This encodes CASSERDRRTGELFF.

Remarks on this clone: Within the sample, other DNA sequences also encode this same CDR3. The chain uses TRBV2 and TRBJ2-7; no definite D call. Looked up from germline, CDR1 is SNHLY and CDR2 is FYNNEI. There are 11 residues in the CDR3. Trimming pared 1 base from V and 7 bases from J, leaving 5 bases between. The CDR3 nucleotides read TGTGCCAGCAGTGAAGTAGGTGAGCAGTACTTC. This encodes CASSEVGEQYF.

The chain has TRBV28 and TRBJ1-4; D is ambiguous. The V gene lost 5 bases and the J gene lost 3 bases, with 13 bases spanning the gap. This CDR3 region has 15 residues. Germline V gene data show CDR1 as MDHEN and CDR2 as SYDVKM. CDR3 sequence (DNA): TGTGCCAGCAGTCGCTCGGACCGATCTAATGAAAAACTGTTTTTT. Protein sequence: CASSRSDRSNEKLFF. The full variable domain, completed using reference TRBV28 and TRBJ1-4, is DVKVTQSSRYLVKRTGEKVFLECVQDMDHENMFWYRQDPGLGLRLIYFSYDVKMKEKGDIPEGYSVSREKKERFSLILESASTNQTSMYLCASSRSDRSNEKLFFGSGTQLSVL.

The V and J genes are TRBV11-2 and TRBJ1-1; 7 bases match TRBD1. V trimming: 5 bases; J trimming: 4 bases; junction bases outside the gene matches: 13. The CDR3 spans 16 residues. CDR1 SGHAT and CDR2 FQNNGV come from the germline V gene. The CDR3 region is CASSRRRGRQPTEAFF. The CDR3 nucleotides read TGTGCCAGCAGCCGCCGAAGGGGGCGTCAACCCACTGAAGCTTTCTTT.

The V and J genes are TRBV6-5 and TRBJ1-2, with 7 bases that match TRBD1. The germline V gene encodes CDR1 MNHEY and CDR2 SVGAGI. The CDR3 sequence is 13 residues long. V lost 6 bases, J lost 8 bases, and 9 bases stayed unmatched. CDR3 coding DNA: TGTGCCAGCAGCGAGGGACAGTCCTCCGGCTACACCTTC. Amino acid sequence: CASSEGQSSGYTF.

J is TRBJ1-2 and V is TRBV5-4; 8 bases align to TRBD1. Trimming removed 4 bases from V and 2 bases from J; junction bases left unmatched: 7. This CDR3 contains 15 residues. Germline assignment: CDR1 SGHNT and CDR2 YYREEE (reference sequence). The CDR3 spells CASSETGDRNYGYTF. In DNA, the CDR3 is TGTGCCAGCAGCGAGACAGGGGACCGCAACTATGGCTACACCTTC.